The source of this T cell receptor (beta chain) is a study of T cells in Graves' hyperthyroidism and ophthalmopathy. Study-wide results and caveats: Appearing also in blood were most of the thyroid clonotypes expanded above 0.001.

No ophthalmopathy progression within 18 months constituted stable Graves' hyperthyroidism. Amplification targeted TCR beta CDR3 regions from RNA transcripts. The HTBI primer set drove a first-round RT-PCR of the TCR CDR3. TCRdb processed the multiplex PCR reads anew with MiXCR; each CDR3 protein has one entry. The sample shows about 560,000 distinct CDR3 sequences, around 46% of them seen only once. This clonotype was found many times. Antigen unknown. The source material was peripheral blood or thyroid tissue (not recorded which). This clonotype originated in a woman between 18 and 29 years old with Graves' hyperthyroidism.

DNA for the CDR3: TGTGCCAGCAGCTCTGATGAGACCCAGTACTTC. Translation: CASSSDETQYF. The chain uses TRBV7-9 and TRBJ2-5; D gene ambiguous. The CDR3 contains 11 residues. Germline CDR1 and CDR2: SEHNR and FQNEAQ (reference sequence). V was clipped by 4 bases and J by 5 bases, with 5 bases between them.